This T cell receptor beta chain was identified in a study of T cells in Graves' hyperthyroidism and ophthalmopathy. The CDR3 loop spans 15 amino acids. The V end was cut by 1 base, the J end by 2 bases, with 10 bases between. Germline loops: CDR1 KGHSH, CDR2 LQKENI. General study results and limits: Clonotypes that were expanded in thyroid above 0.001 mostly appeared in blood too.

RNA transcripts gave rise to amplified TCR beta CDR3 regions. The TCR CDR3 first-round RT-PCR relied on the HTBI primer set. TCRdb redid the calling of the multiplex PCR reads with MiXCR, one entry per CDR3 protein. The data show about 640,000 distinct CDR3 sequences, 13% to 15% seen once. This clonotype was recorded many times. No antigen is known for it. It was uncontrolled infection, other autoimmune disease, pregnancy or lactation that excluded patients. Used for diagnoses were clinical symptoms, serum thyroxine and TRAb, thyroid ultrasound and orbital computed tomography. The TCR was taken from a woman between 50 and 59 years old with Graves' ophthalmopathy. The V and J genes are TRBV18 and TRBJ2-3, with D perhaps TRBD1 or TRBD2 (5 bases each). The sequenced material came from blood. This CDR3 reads CASSPRGWPTDTQYF. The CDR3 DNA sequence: TGTGCCAGCTCACCACGGGGGTGGCCCACAGATACGCAGTATTTT.